This T cell receptor beta chain came from a study of cytomegalovirus exposure and HLA in healthy donors. Whole-study results and caveats: According to a later analysis, most TCR beta chains associated with CMV appeared HLA-restricted.

Germline CDR1 is SGDLS and CDR2 is YYNGEE. The CDR3 length is 13 residues. Trimming pared 1 base from V and 1 base from J, leaving 5 bases between. PCR was performed using 60 Vbeta and 13 Jbeta primers. TCRdb's copy holds only in-frame clones and misses some; the assay was immunoSEQ multiplex PCR. Of over 150,000 clones in the sample, roughly 77% are singletons; the top ten hold 1%. A remark on this clone: The antigen remains unidentified.

The V call is TRBV9, the J call TRBJ2-5; weak D call: TRBD1 (5 bases). The material sequenced was PBMCs. This receptor was identified in a woman between 45 and 65 years old in good health and CMV-seropositive. The CDR3 spells CASSVQGQETQYF. The DNA of the CDR3 is TGTGCCAGCAGCGTACAGGGCCAAGAGACCCAGTACTTC. Drawing the rest from reference TRBV9 and TRBJ2-5, the complete variable domain is DSGVTQTPKHLITATGQRVTLRCSPRSGDLSVYWYQQSLDQGLQFLIQYYNGEERAKGNILERFSAQQFPDLHSELNLSSLELGDSALYFCASSVQGQETQYFGPGTRLLVL.